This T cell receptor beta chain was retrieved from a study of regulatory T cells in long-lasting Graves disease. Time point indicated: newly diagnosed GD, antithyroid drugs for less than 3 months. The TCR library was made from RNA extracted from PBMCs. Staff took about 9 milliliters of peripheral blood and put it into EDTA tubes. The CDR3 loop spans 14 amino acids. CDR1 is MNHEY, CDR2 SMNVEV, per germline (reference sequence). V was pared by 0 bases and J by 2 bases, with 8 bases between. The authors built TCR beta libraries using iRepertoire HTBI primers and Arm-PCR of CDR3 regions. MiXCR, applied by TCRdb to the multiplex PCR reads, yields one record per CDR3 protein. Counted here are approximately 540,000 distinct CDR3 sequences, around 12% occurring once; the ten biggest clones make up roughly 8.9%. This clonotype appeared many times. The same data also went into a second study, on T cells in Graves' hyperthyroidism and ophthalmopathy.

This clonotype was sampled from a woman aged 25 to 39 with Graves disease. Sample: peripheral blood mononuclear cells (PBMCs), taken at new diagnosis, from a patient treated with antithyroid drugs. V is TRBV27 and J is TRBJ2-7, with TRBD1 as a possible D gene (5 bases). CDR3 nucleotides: TGTGCCAGCAGTTTATCGGGGCTCCCCTACGAGCAGTACTTC. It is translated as CASSLSGLPYEQYF.